The 8 T cell receptor beta chains below all came from one sample that was sequenced in a study of vaccination and CD4 T cells after COVID-19. This sample's treatment: approximately 9-day PBMC culture with coronavirus spike peptide pools or control peptides (ViraFEST assay). Sequencing of the DNA from cultured CD4+ T cells was carried out with the Oncomine TCR Beta short-read assay. From the PCR reads, TCRdb called clonotypes with MiXCR, one entry per CDR3 protein. The data show 20,000 to 30,000 distinct CDR3 sequences, 64% seen once. These receptors are not linked to any known antigen. Sequencing was performed on CD4+ T cells from blood, cultured in vitro. These receptors were collected from a human donor who had recovered from COVID-19.

The chain combines TRBV7-2 with TRBJ1-2; no firm D call. This CDR3 region has 13 residues. V was shortened by 1 base and J by 14 bases, with 17 bases between the two germline ends. Germline loops: CDR1 SGHTA, CDR2 FQGNSA. The CDR3 sequence is CASSLVAEQTRTF. The CDR3 nucleotides are TGTGCCAGCAGCTTAGTCGCCGAGCAAACGAGGACCTTC.

This clonotype came up a few times. This sequence joins TRBV2 and TRBJ1-5; unclear D gene. The ends were cut back, 4 bases at V and 7 bases at J, with 8 bases in the middle. Germline V gene data show CDR1 as SNHLY and CDR2 as FYNNEI. The CDR3 runs to 12 residues. CDR3 in amino acids: CASSADGQPQHF. DNA of the CDR3: TGTGCCAGCAGTGCGGACGGACAGCCCCAGCATTTT.

The chain combines TRBV20-1 with TRBJ2-1; 13 positions match TRBD2. This CDR3 comprises 17 residues. V lost 5 bases, J lost 8 bases, and 15 bases stayed unmatched. Germline loops: CDR1 DFQATT, CDR2 SNEGSKA (reference sequence). CDR3 loop: CSADDPGRTSGRDEQFF. CDR3 bases: TGCAGTGCTGACGACCCGGGCAGGACTAGCGGGAGAGATGAGCAGTTCTTC.

This clonotype has more than one count but fewer than ten. The chain uses TRBV6-1 and TRBJ2-3; D remains unclear. V gave up 6 bases and J gave up 6 bases, with 16 bases separating them. Germline CDR1 MNHNS, CDR2 SASEGT. This CDR3 contains 14 residues. CDR3 loop: CASRPGQERDTQYF. For the CDR3, the DNA is TGTGCCAGCAGACCCGGGCAGGAGAGGGATACGCAGTATTTT.

The chain recombines TRBV19 with TRBJ1-5; D call uncertain. Deletions cut 6 bases from V and 6 bases from J, with 18 bases between. Germline V gives CDR1 LNHDA, CDR2 SQIVND (reference sequence). This CDR3 contains 15 residues. This CDR3 is CASRAWQGKAQPQHF. As DNA, the CDR3 is TGTGCCAGTAGGGCTTGGCAAGGGAAGGCTCAGCCCCAGCATTTT.

The gene calls are TRBV6-1 and TRBJ2-5, with D tentatively TRBD1 or TRBD2 (5 bases each). This CDR3 region has 14 residues. Germline V gene sequence: CDR1 MNHNS, CDR2 SASEGT. Trimming took off 2 bases at V and 5 bases at J, with 12 bases between the two ends. CDR3 region: CASSELGTRETQYF. DNA for the CDR3: TGTGCCAGCAGTGAATTAGGGACCCGGGAGACCCAGTACTTC.

This chain links TRBV7-2 with TRBJ2-2, with D perhaps assigned TRBD1 or TRBD2 (5 bases each). V dropped 0 bases and J dropped 6 bases, with 8 bases sitting between them. Germline-derived CDR1 and CDR2 are SGHTA and FQGNSA. The CDR3 is made up of 14 amino acids. This chain's CDR3 is CASSLAQGAGELFF. The CDR3 DNA follows: TGTGCCAGCAGCTTAGCGCAGGGAGCCGGGGAGCTGTTTTTT.

This clonotype was observed once. The J gene is TRBJ1-5, the V gene TRBV27, with 7 nucleotides matching TRBD1. V lost 5 bases, J lost 3 bases, and 7 bases stayed unmatched. This CDR3 region has 15 residues. Germline V gives CDR1 MNHEY, CDR2 SMNVEV (reference sequence). For the CDR3, the DNA is TGTGCCAGCAGTACCCGAGGGGGCTTCAATCAGCCCCAGCATTTT. Translation: CASSTRGGFNQPQHF.